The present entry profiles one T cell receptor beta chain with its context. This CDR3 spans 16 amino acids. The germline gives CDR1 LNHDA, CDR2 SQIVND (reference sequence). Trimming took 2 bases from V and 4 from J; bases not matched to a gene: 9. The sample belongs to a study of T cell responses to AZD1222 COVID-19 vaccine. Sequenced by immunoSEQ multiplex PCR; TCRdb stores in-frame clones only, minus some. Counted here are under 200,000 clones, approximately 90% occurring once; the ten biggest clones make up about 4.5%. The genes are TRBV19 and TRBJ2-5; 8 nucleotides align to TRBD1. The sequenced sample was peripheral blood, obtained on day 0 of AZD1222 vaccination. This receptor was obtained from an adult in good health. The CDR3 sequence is CASSIRTGGIRETQYF. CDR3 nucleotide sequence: TGTGCCAGTAGTATACGTACAGGGGGAATTCGAGAGACCCAGTACTTC.